This T cell receptor beta chain stems from a study of T cells after posttransplantation cyclophosphamide. The germline gives CDR1 MDHEN, CDR2 SYDVKM. V gave up 2 bases and J gave up 5 bases, with 12 bases separating them. This CDR3 is built from 14 residues. Overall study findings and caveats: Donor-recipient repertoire similarity was low at 1-2 months, rising over year one.

The method was immunoSEQ multiplex PCR; TCRdb's version includes in-frame clones alone and lacks a portion of them. The repertoire holds more than 20,000 clones, approximately 70% seen once, with 0.6% to 0.8% in the top ten. On this clone itself: Antigen unknown.

The sample taken for sequencing was memory CD4+ T cells sorted from PBMCs. This sequence originates from a woman between 55 and 75 years old in good health, CMV-negative, and a related stem cell transplant donor. The chain recombines TRBV28 with TRBJ1-1, with D unresolved. The CDR3 sequence: CASSLRPPETEAFF. The CDR3 DNA reads as TGTGCCAGCAGTTTACGTCCCCCGGAGACTGAAGCTTTCTTT.